Listed here is a single TCR beta chain. The CDR3 covers 15 residues. Germline lookup yields CDR1 SGHVS and CDR2 FQNEAQ. Trimming removed 5 bases from V and 3 bases from J; junction bases left unmatched: 6. Only in-frame clones appear in the TCRdb table, and some are missing; sequencing was by immunoSEQ multiplex PCR. The sample has about 35,000 clones, 70% to 90% seen once. The data derive from a study of blood T cell repertoires in COVID-19. This clonotype was obtained from a human donor in a cohort sampled during active COVID-19. The chain links TRBV7-8 to TRBJ1-5; 8 positions match TRBD1. Sequenced material: peripheral blood. The DNA for the CDR3 is TGTGCCAGCAGCATAACGACAGGGGACAATCAGCCCCAGCATTTT. This translates into CASSITTGDNQPQHF. Full variable domain (remainder filled in from reference TRBV7-8 and TRBJ1-5): GAGVSQSPRYKVAKRGQDVALRCDPISGHVSLFWYQQALGQGPEFLTYFQNEAQLDKSGLPSDRFFAERPEGSVSTLKIQRTQQEDSAVYLCASSITTGDNQPQHFGDGTRLSIL.